This paragraph reports one TCR beta chain. The antigen remains undetermined. At the DNA level, this CDR3 is encoded by other sequences in the same sample as well. This entry is derived from a study of shared clonotypes between healthy human individuals. Study results and caveats: Rarefaction gave evidence that sorted-subset sequencing remained incomplete despite large depth.

The method was immunoSEQ multiplex PCR; TCRdb's version includes in-frame clones alone and lacks a portion of them. The sample consists of about 700,000 clones, under 80% of them appearing once. The CDR3 contains 13 residues. The trim removed 5 bases at V and 4 bases at J, leaving 2 bases unmatched. Germline V gene sequence: CDR1 MDHEN, CDR2 SYDVKM. V is TRBV28 and J is TRBJ1-2, with 9 bases fitting TRBD1. This TCR was sampled from a woman in her 30s in good health. Sequenced input: memory CD4+ T cells sorted from blood. Subset described: CD45RA-negative fraction. The CDR3 region is CASSVTGGYGYTF. CDR3 nucleotides: TGTGCCAGCAGTGTGACAGGGGGCTATGGCTACACCTTC.